The 9 T cell receptor beta chains listed next were all sequenced from one sample in a study of cytomegalovirus exposure and HLA in healthy donors. This PCR relied on a set of 60 Vbeta primers and 13 Jbeta primers. Libraries were prepared by immunoSEQ multiplex PCR; TCRdb keeps only in-frame clonotypes and omits some of them. This table holds about 120,000 clones, 55% to 65% found once. Sequencing was carried out using PBMCs. Receptors were obtained from a middle-aged man in good health and CMV-seropositive.

The chain links TRBV29-1 to TRBJ1-1, with 8 positions matching TRBD1. The CDR3 length is 14 residues. V shed 7 bases and J 0 bases; nucleotides not matched to a gene: 7. Germline V gives CDR1 SQVTM, CDR2 ANQGSEA. CDR3 nucleotides: TGCAGCGCTAACAGGGGGGTTATGAACACTGAAGCTTTCTTT. This sequence encodes CSANRGVMNTEAFF.

The V call is TRBV4-3, the J call TRBJ2-7; D might be TRBD1 (5 bases). Trimming shortened V by 4 bases and J by 3 bases, and 10 bases separated the two germline ends. Germline V gene data show CDR1 as LGHNA and CDR2 as YSLEER. CDR3 length equals 13 residues. CDR3 amino acids: CASSPTQGYEQYF. CDR3 bases: TGCGCCAGCAGCCCCACTCAGGGCTACGAGCAGTACTTC.

V is TRBV29-1 and J is TRBJ2-7, with 9 bases lining up with TRBD2. The V and J ends lost 1 base and 5 bases, in that order; junction bases with no gene match: 12. The CDR3 has 16 residues. Germline lookup yields CDR1 SQVTM and CDR2 ANQGSEA. CDR3 nucleotide sequence: TGCAGCGTTGAAGGGGCGGCTAGCGGGGCGGGGGACGAGCAGTACTTC. This codes for CSVEGAASGAGDEQYF.

The V gene is TRBV9, the J gene TRBJ1-4, with 7 bases fitting TRBD1. Germline V lookup: CDR1 SGDLS, CDR2 YYNGEE. The J segment lost 10 bases and the V segment lost 4 bases, leaving 10 bases of the junction unmatched. CDR3 length equals 14 residues. The CDR3 loop is CASSLTGATAKLFF. The CDR3 coding sequence is TGTGCCAGCAGCCTCACAGGGGCTACGGCAAAACTGTTTTTT.

V gene TRBV7-9 combines with J gene TRBJ1-4; TRBD1 might be the D (6 bases). The CDR3 length is 13 residues. Germline-derived CDR1 and CDR2 are SEHNR and FQNEAQ (reference sequence). V was clipped by 8 bases and J by 1 base, with 8 bases between them. The CDR3 region has the DNA TGTGCCAGCGGCAGGGGAACTAATGAAAAACTGTTTTTT. Translated: CASGRGTNEKLFF.

This clone has just a few counts. The chain employs TRBV4-2 and TRBJ1-2, with unresolved D. The CDR3 is 15 residues long. Trimming took 4 bases from V and 2 from J, leaving 14 bases between them. Looked up from germline, CDR1 is LGHNA and CDR2 is YNFKEQ. CDR3 coding DNA: TGTGCCAGCAGCCTAGACCCCTCTATCAACTATGGCTACACCTTC. Translation: CASSLDPSINYGYTF.

This clone was seen a handful of times. The chain combines TRBV19 with TRBJ1-2; TRBD1 agrees at 12 bases. Germline values: CDR1 LNHDA, CDR2 SQIVND (reference sequence). The CDR3 spans 16 residues. V lost 3 bases and J lost 4; bases outside the gene matches: 6. The CDR3 region has the DNA TGTGCCAGTAGTATTCAGGGACAGGGGGCGACCTATGGCTACACCTTC. It yields the protein CASSIQGQGATYGYTF.

The chain joins TRBV5-5 to TRBJ2-7; 9 bases agree with TRBD1. V shed 3 bases, J shed 7 bases, and the junction held 5 bases outside the gene matches. CDR3 length: 13 residues. Germline CDR1 is SGHKS and CDR2 is YYEKEE (reference sequence). CDR3 sequence: CASSSGQGKEQYF. CDR3 nucleotides: TGTGCCAGCAGCTCGGGACAGGGCAAGGAGCAGTACTTC.

This clone was observed a single time. The chain combines TRBV7-9 with TRBJ1-4, with 7 nucleotides matching TRBD1. The CDR3 sequence is 14 residues long. The V and J ends lost 3 bases and 4 bases, in that order; junction bases with no gene match: 2. The germline V gene encodes CDR1 SEHNR and CDR2 FQNEAQ (reference sequence). CDR3 nucleotides: TGTGCCAGCAGCTTGGGACAGAGTAATGAAAAACTGTTTTTT. Encoded protein: CASSLGQSNEKLFF. Filled out from reference TRBV7-9 and TRBJ1-4, the complete variable domain reads DTGVSQNPRHKITKRGQNVTFRCDPISEHNRLYWYRQTLGQGPEFLTYFQNEAQLEKSRLLSDRFSAERPKGSFSTLEIQRTEQGDSAMYLCASSLGQSNEKLFFGSGTQLSVL.